A single T cell receptor (beta chain) is shown here with its context. Sequencing used immunoSEQ multiplex PCR; TCRdb keeps in-frame clones, though not all of them. The sample has some 2.1 million clones, roughly 95% seen once; the top ten hold around 1.7%. This record comes from a study of shared clonotypes between healthy human individuals. V dropped 6 bases and J dropped 6; count of bases not matched to a gene: 2. The germline V gene has CDR1 MNHNY and CDR2 SVGAGI (reference sequence). The CDR3 has 14 amino acids. Naive CD8 cells comprised CD45RO-negative, CCR7-positively selected cells, excluding terminally differentiated effector memory CD45RA+ cells.

The chain employs TRBV6-6 and TRBJ2-2; 12 bases agree with TRBD2. The TCR sequence derives from a man younger than 30 in good health. Some clones in this sample may be carry-over from other donors' samples. The sequenced sample consisted of naive CD8+ T cells from PBMCs. CDR3 region: CASSPSGGAGELFF. The CDR3 nucleotides are TGTGCCAGCAGCCCTAGCGGGGGGGCCGGGGAGCTGTTTTTT.